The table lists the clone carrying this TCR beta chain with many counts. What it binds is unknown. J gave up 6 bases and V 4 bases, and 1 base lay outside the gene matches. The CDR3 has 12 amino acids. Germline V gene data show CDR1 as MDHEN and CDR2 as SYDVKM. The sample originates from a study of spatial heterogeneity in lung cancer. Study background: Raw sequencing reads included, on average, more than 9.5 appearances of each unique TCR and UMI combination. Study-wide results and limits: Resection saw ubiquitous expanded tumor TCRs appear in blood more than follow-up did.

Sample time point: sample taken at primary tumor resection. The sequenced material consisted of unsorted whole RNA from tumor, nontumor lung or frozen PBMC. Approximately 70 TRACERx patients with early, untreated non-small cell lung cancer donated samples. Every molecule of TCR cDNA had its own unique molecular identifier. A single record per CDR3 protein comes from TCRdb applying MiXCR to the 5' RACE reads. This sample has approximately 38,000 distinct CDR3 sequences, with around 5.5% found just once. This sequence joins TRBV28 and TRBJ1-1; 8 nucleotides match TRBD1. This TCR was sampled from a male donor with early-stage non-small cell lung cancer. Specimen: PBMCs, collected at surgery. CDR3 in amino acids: CASSWTGPEAFF. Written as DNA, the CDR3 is TGTGCCAGCAGTTGGACAGGGCCTGAAGCTTTCTTT.